The entry that follows covers one T cell receptor (beta chain) sequence. The V and J ends lost 4 bases and 6 bases respectively, with 20 bases between them. The CDR3 runs to 15 residues. Per the germline V gene, CDR1 is SGHNT and CDR2 is YYREEE (reference sequence). It was with 60 Vbeta and 13 Jbeta primers that the PCR ran. Libraries were prepared by immunoSEQ multiplex PCR; TCRdb keeps only in-frame clonotypes and omits some of them. This sample has some 110,000 clones, with 78% found just once. This sample stems from a study of cytomegalovirus exposure and HLA in healthy donors. Sequenced material: PBMCs. V and J are TRBV5-4 and TRBJ2-7, with D perhaps matching TRBD2 (7 bases). The source is a young man in good health and CMV-seronegative. The CDR3: CASSEGGREILEQYF. CDR3 DNA: TGTGCCAGCAGCGAGGGGGGGCGGGAGATTCTCGAGCAGTACTTC.